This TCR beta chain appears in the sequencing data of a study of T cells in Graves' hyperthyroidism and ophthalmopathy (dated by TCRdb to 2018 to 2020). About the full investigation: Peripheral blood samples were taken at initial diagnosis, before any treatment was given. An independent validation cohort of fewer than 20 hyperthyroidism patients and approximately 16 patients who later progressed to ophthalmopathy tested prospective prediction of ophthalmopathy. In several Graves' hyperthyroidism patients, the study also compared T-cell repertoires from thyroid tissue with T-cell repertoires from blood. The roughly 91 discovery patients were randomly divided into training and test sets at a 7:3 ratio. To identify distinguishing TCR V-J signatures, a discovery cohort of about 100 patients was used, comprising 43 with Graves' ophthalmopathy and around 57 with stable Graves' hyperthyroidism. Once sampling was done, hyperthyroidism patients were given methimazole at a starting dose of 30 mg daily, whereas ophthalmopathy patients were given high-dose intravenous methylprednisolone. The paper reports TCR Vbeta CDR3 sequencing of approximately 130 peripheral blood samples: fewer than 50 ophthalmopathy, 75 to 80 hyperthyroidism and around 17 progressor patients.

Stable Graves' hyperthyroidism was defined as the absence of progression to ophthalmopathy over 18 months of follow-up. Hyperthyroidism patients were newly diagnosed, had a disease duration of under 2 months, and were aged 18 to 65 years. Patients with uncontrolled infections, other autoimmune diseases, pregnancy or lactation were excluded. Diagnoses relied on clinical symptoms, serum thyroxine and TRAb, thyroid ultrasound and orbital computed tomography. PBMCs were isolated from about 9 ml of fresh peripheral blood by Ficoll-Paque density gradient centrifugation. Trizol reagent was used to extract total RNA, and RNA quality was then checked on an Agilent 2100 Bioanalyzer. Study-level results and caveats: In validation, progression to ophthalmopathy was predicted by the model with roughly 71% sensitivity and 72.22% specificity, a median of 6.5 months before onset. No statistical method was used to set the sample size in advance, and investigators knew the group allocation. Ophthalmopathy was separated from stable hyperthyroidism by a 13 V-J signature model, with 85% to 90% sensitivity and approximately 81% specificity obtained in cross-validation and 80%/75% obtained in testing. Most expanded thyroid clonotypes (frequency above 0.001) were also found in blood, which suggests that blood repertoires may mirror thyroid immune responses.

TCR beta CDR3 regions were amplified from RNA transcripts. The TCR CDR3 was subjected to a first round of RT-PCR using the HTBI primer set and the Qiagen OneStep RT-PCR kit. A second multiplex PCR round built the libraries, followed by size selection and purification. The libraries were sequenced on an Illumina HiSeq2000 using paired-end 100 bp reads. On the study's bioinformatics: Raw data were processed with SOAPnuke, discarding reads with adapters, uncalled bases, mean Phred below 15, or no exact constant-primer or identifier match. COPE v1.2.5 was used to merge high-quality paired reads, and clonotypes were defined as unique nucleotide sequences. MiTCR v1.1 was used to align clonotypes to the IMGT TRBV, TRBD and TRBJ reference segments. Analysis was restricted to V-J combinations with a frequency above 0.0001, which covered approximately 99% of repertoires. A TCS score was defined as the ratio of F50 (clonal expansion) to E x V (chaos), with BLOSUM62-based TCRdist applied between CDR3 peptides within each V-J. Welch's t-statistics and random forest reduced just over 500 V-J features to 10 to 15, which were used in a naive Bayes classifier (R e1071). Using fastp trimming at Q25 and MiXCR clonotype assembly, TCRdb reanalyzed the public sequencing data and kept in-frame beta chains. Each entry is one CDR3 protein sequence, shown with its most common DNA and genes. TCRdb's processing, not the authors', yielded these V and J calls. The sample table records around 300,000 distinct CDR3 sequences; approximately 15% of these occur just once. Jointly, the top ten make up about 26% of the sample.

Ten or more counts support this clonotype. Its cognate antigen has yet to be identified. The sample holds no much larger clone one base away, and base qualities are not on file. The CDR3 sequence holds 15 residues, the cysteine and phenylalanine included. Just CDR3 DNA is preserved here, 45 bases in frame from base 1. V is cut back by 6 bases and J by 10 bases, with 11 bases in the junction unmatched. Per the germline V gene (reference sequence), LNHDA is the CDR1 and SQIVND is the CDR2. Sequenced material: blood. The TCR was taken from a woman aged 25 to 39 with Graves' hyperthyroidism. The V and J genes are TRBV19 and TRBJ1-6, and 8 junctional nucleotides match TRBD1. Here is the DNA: TGTGCCAGTAGCCGGGCCGGGACAGGCTCATCACCCCTCCACTTT. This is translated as CASSRAGTGSSPLHF.